These 10 T cell receptor beta chains were all obtained from the same sample, sequenced in a study of PD-1 blockade in mismatch repair-deficient tumors. Method: immunoSEQ multiplex PCR; TCRdb's copy keeps in-frame clones and lacks some. The table has some 120,000 clones, around 87% seen once; the top ten hold roughly 14%. Sequences were derived from peripheral blood, sampled 44 weeks after starting pembrolizumab. The receptors derive from an adult with mismatch repair-deficient cancer.

The V gene is TRBV6-6, the J gene TRBJ2-7; D perhaps matches TRBD1 (5 bases). Germline-derived CDR1 and CDR2 are MNHNY and SVGAGI (reference sequence). The CDR3 totals 15 residues. With 0 bases removed from V and 1 base from J, the gap between germline ends came to 10 bases. The CDR3 bases are TGTGCCAGCAGTTACTCCAGGGAAGGGTCCTACGAGCAGTACTTC. Protein sequence: CASSYSREGSYEQYF.

This clone was found a few times. The chain employs TRBV5-1 and TRBJ1-2; 7 bases align to TRBD1. This CDR3 is 13 amino acids long. Germline CDR1 is SGHRS and CDR2 is YFSETQ. The ends lost 5 bases at V and 6 bases at J; junction bases unmatched: 7. The CDR3 nucleotides are TGCGCCAGCAGTTCCGACAGGGCCGATGGCTACACCTTC. Amino acid sequence: CASSSDRADGYTF.

The chain couples TRBV9 to TRBJ1-5; no clear D. In germline, CDR1 is SGDLS, CDR2 YYNGEE. This CDR3 spans 14 amino acids. The ends were cut back, 2 bases at V and 2 bases at J, with 8 bases in the middle. CDR3 nucleotides: TGTGCCAGCAGCGTGTTTGGGGGCAATCAGCCCCAGCATTTT. This encodes CASSVFGGNQPQHF.

CDR3 coding DNA: TGTGCCAGCAGTTACGGGACAGAGAAGGGACTAGCGTACGAGCAGTACTTC. The encoded protein is CASSYGTEKGLAYEQYF. The rearrangement uses TRBV7-2 and TRBJ2-7; 10 bases map to TRBD2. CDR3 length equals 17 residues. Germline CDR1 is SGHTA and CDR2 is FQGNSA. Trimming at V came to 6 bases and at J to 4 bases, leaving 15 bases not matched to a gene.

This chain links TRBV9 with TRBJ2-3, with TRBD2 matching over 8 bases. CDR3 size: 18 residues. Trimming at V came to 3 bases and at J to 4 bases, leaving 16 bases not matched to a gene. Germline values: CDR1 SGDLS, CDR2 YYNGEE. The CDR3 DNA reads as TGTGCCAGCAGCGCCCTACATAATGTATGGCGGGAGGCAGATACGCAGTATTTT. Translated, it gives CASSALHNVWREADTQYF. Using reference TRBV9 and TRBJ2-3 for the parts outside the CDR3, the full variable domain is DSGVTQTPKHLITATGQRVTLRCSPRSGDLSVYWYQQSLDQGLQFLIQYYNGEERAKGNILERFSAQQFPDLHSELNLSSLELGDSALYFCASSALHNVWREADTQYFGPGTRLTVL.

The chain links TRBV11-1 to TRBJ2-7; no firm D call. Trimming took 1 base from V and 6 from J, leaving 10 bases between them. CDR3 size: 13 residues. Germline V gives CDR1 SGHAT, CDR2 FQDESV (reference sequence). CDR3 in DNA: TGTGCCAGCAGCTTAGGAGGTGGTCCCGAGCAGTACTTC. Its protein product is CASSLGGGPEQYF.

The chain carries TRBV6-5 and TRBJ2-2; D call uncertain. From germline, CDR1 is MNHEY and CDR2 SVGAGI. The CDR3 contains 15 residues. Deletions cut 0 bases from V and 8 bases from J, with 13 bases between. DNA for the CDR3: TGTGCCAGCAGTTACTCGAGAGCACAGAGGGGGGAGCTGTTTTTT. Its protein is CASSYSRAQRGELFF.

This clone was picked up a small number of times. The chain employs TRBV6-4 and TRBJ2-3, with TRBD2 matching 15 bases. This CDR3 is 16 amino acids long. V shed 3 bases, J shed 6 bases, and the junction held 4 bases outside the gene matches. CDR1 and CDR2 (germline): MRHNA, SNTAGT. In DNA form, the CDR3 reads TGTGCCAGCAGTGAGGGACTAGCGGGAGGATCGGATACGCAGTATTTT. As protein: CASSEGLAGGSDTQYF.

The rearrangement joins TRBV7-6 to TRBJ2-3; D possibly corresponds to TRBD1 (5 bases). V gave up 3 bases and J gave up 4 bases, with 11 bases separating them. The CDR3 has 14 amino acids. Germline values: CDR1 SGHVS, CDR2 FNYEAQ. The CDR3 DNA is TGTGCCAGCAGCTTGTCAGGGATCCCAGATACGCAGTATTTT. It encodes CASSLSGIPDTQYF.

This chain uses TRBV5-1 with TRBJ2-6; a possible D gene is TRBD2 (5 bases). Germline values: CDR1 SGHRS, CDR2 YFSETQ. The V end was cut by 8 bases, the J end by 2 bases, with 11 bases between. CDR3 length: 14 amino acids. In nucleotides, the CDR3 is TGCGCCAGTCGGGAACAGCCTGGGGCCAACGTCCTGACTTTC. Translated: CASREQPGANVLTF.